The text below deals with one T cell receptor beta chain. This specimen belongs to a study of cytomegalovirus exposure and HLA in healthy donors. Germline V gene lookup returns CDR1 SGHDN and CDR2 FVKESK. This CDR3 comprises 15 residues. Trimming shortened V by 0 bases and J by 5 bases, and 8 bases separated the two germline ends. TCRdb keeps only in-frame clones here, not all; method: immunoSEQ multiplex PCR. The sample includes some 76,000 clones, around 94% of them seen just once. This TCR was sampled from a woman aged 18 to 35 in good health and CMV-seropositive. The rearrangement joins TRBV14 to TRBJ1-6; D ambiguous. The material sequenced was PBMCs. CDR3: CASSQDYRDNSPLHF. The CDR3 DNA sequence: TGTGCCAGCAGCCAAGATTATCGGGATAATTCACCCCTCCACTTT.